This entry lists 10 T cell receptor beta chains sequenced from one sample in a study of radiotherapy plus CTLA-4 blockade in lung cancer. The repertoire was sequenced with immunoSEQ multiplex PCR; TCRdb's copy has only in-frame clones and lacks some. Among 45,000 to 55,000 clones listed, 75% to 90% were seen once. Sequenced here: peripheral blood, sampled from a patient treated with radiotherapy plus ipilimumab. These receptors came from a human donor with non-small cell lung cancer that progressed on radiotherapy plus ipilimumab. Some clones in this sample may be carry-over from other donors' samples.

The rearrangement links TRBV9 to TRBJ2-2; D is perhaps TRBD1 (5 bases). CDR1 is SGDLS, CDR2 YYNGEE, per germline. This CDR3 is 12 amino acids long. Trimming cost V 6 bases and J 6 bases, with 9 bases left between them. The CDR3 DNA reads as TGTGCCAGCACCAGGGATGCCGGGGAGCTGTTTTTT. This gives the protein CASTRDAGELFF.

The chain carries TRBV7-6 and TRBJ1-1; D not resolved. This CDR3 has 14 residues. Germline values: CDR1 SGHVS, CDR2 FNYEAQ. V lost 6 bases and J 5 bases, leaving 16 bases between the germline ends. CDR3 in DNA: TGTGCCAGCAGACCAGGAGGGAGGTGGACTGAAGCTTTCTTT. Protein: CASRPGGRWTEAFF.

V usage is TRBV7-2 and J usage is TRBJ2-1, with D tentatively TRBD2 (6 bases). Trimming left V 3 bases short and J 4 bases short, with 10 bases between. The CDR3 loop spans 14 amino acids. Per germline, CDR1 SGHTA and CDR2 FQGNSA. The CDR3 protein is CASSLGLKYNEQFF. As DNA, the CDR3 is TGTGCCAGCAGCTTGGGACTCAAATACAATGAGCAGTTCTTC.

The rearrangement joins TRBV4-3 to TRBJ1-4; TRBD1 aligns across 8 bases. J gave up 3 bases and V 4 bases, and 4 bases lay outside the gene matches. CDR3 length: 15 amino acids. Looked up from germline, CDR1 is LGHNA and CDR2 is YSLEER. CDR3 loop: CASSRAQGANEKLFF. The CDR3 coding sequence is TGCGCCAGCAGCCGGGCACAGGGGGCTAATGAAAAACTGTTTTTT.

The rearrangement joins TRBV5-1 to TRBJ2-2; D perhaps matches TRBD1 (6 bases). In germline, CDR1 is SGHRS, CDR2 YFSETQ. Trimming stripped 4 bases from V and 1 base from J, with 17 bases between. This CDR3 is built from 17 residues. This CDR3 is CASSIRSGEKNTGELFF. The DNA of the CDR3 is TGCGCCAGCAGCATAAGATCAGGGGAAAAGAACACCGGGGAGCTGTTTTTT.

This chain links TRBV7-3 with TRBJ1-3, with 9 bases lining up with TRBD1. Trimming at V came to 0 bases and at J to 4 bases, leaving 4 bases not matched to a gene. This CDR3 comprises 16 residues. Germline V gives CDR1 SGHTA, CDR2 FQGTGA. CDR3 nucleotide sequence: TGTGCCAGCAGCTTAACAGGGGACAGGGCCGGAAACACCATATATTTT. Its translation is CASSLTGDRAGNTIYF. The full variable domain, rest sourced from reference TRBV7-3 and TRBJ1-3, is GAGVSQTPSNKVTEKGKYVELRCDPISGHTALYWYRQSLGQGPEFLIYFQGTGAADDSGLPNDRFFAVRPEGSVSTLKIQRTERGDSAVYLCASSLTGDRAGNTIYFGEGSWLTVV.

The gene calls are TRBV30 and TRBJ1-6, with TRBD1 matching over 8 bases. The J segment lost 7 bases and the V segment lost 8 bases, leaving 7 bases of the junction unmatched. This CDR3 comprises 13 residues. Germline V gene sequence: CDR1 GTSNPN, CDR2 SVGIG (reference sequence). CDR3 nucleotides: TGTGCCCGGCGAGGACAGGGAAATTCACCCCTCCACTTT. Encoded protein: CARRGQGNSPLHF.

Here the CDR3 DNA reads TGTGCCAGCAGCTGGGACAGGGGATCCCCCGGGGAGCTGTTTTTT. It yields the protein CASSWDRGSPGELFF. V is TRBV7-3 and J is TRBJ2-2; 10 nucleotides agree with TRBD1. Germline values: CDR1 SGHTA, CDR2 FQGTGA. The CDR3 runs to 15 residues. After removal of 4 bases from V and 6 bases from J, the junction contained 5 bases not matched to a gene.

This chain links TRBV7-2 with TRBJ2-1; TRBD1 aligns across 7 bases. Per germline, CDR1 SGHTA and CDR2 FQGNSA. The CDR3 totals 16 residues. Trimming at V came to 3 bases and at J to 6 bases, leaving 11 bases not matched to a gene. The CDR3 is CASSLGPGTESNEQFF. The CDR3 nucleotides are TGTGCCAGCAGCTTGGGCCCCGGGACAGAATCCAATGAGCAGTTCTTC.

The table lists this clone with a count of one. This specimen includes other DNA sequences encoding the same CDR3. The chain carries TRBV5-1 and TRBJ2-6; no firm D call. Germline V CDR1 and CDR2: SGHRS, YFSETQ. V was pared by 2 bases and J by 0 bases, with 3 bases between. CDR3 length: 14 residues. The CDR3 coding sequence is TGCGCCAGCAGCTTCGGCTCTGGGGCCAACGTCCTGACTTTC. Its translation: CASSFGSGANVLTF.